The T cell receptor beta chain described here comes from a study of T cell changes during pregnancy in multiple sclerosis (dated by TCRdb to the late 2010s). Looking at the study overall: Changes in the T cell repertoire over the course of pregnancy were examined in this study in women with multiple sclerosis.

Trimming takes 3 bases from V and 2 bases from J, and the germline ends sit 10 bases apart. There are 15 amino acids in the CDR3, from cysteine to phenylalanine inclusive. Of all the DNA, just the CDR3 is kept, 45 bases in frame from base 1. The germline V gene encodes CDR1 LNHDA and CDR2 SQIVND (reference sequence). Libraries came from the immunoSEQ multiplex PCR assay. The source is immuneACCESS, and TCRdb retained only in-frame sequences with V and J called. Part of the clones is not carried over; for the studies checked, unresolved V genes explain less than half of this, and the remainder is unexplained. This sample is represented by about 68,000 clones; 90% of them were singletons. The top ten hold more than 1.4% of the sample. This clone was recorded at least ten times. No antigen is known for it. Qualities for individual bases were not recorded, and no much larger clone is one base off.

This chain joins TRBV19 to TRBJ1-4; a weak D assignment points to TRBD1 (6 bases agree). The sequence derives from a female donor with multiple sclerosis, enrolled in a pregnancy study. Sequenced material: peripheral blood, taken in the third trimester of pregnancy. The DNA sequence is TGTGCCAGTAGTATTGGGGGGGCGACTAATGAAAAACTGTTTTTT. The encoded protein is CASSIGGATNEKLFF.